This T cell receptor (beta chain) emerged from a study of cytomegalovirus exposure and HLA in healthy donors. Looking at the study overall: Earlier findings included 117 million unique TCR beta sequences obtained from about 179 million T cells.

The donors, nominally healthy at sampling, likely had unrecorded immune exposures. Findings and limits, study-wide: Based on reports, TCR beta sequences accurately predicted HLA-A and HLA-B alleles for most subjects. There were several of the most significant clusters that appeared linked to common viral pathogens in a later analysis.

Both 60 Vbeta primers and 13 Jbeta primers went into the PCR. Measured with immunoSEQ multiplex PCR; TCRdb has only the in-frame clones, and not every one. The sample has some 130,000 clones; 80% are singletons. As for this clone: Its antigen is as yet unknown.

V gave up 5 bases and J gave up 3 bases, with 11 bases separating them. CDR3 length: 13 residues. Germline V gene sequence: CDR1 SEHNR, CDR2 FQNEAQ (reference sequence). The sequencing sample was made of PBMCs. The TCR originated in a man under 40 in good health and CMV-seronegative. This chain connects TRBV7-9 to TRBJ2-7; D possibly corresponds to TRBD1 (6 bases). The CDR3 DNA reads as TGTGCCAGCAGCCCGACAGGATACTACGAGCAGTACTTC. Translated, it gives CASSPTGYYEQYF.